These 4 T cell receptor beta chains came from one sample sequenced in a study of T cell responses to AZD1222 COVID-19 vaccine. TCRdb's table, derived via immunoSEQ multiplex PCR, lists solely in-frame clones and lacks some. The data contain some 150,000 clones, 85% to 95% of them seen just once; the ten biggest clones take up more than 0.8%. Sample: peripheral blood, taken on day 0 of AZD1222 vaccination. The receptors here all came from an adult in good health.

The V and J genes are TRBV20-1 and TRBJ1-2, with unresolved D. V lost 3 bases and J 0 bases, leaving 11 bases between the germline ends. From germline, CDR1 is DFQATT and CDR2 SNEGSKA (reference sequence). The length of the CDR3 is 14 residues. CDR3 in amino acids: CSASSGSSNYGYTF. The CDR3, as DNA: TGCAGTGCTAGTAGCGGTAGCTCTAACTATGGCTACACCTTC.

This sequence joins TRBV19 and TRBJ2-7, with D possibly TRBD1 on 6 matching bases. The germline gives CDR1 LNHDA, CDR2 SQIVND (reference sequence). This CDR3 is 14 amino acids long. The V gene lost 2 bases and the J gene lost 2 bases, with 10 bases spanning the gap. CDR3: CASSISRDTYEQYF. CDR3 nucleotides: TGTGCCAGTAGTATATCCCGGGACACCTACGAGCAGTACTTC.

The chain recombines TRBV19 with TRBJ2-7; the D is unclear. Germline V gene lookup returns CDR1 LNHDA and CDR2 SQIVND (reference sequence). Trimming shortened V by 6 bases and J by 5 bases, and 17 bases separated the two germline ends. CDR3 length equals 14 residues. The CDR3 is CASRLEGGSHEQYF. The CDR3 nucleotides are TGTGCCAGTAGGCTCGAAGGCGGTTCTCACGAGCAGTACTTC.

The gene calls are TRBV28 and TRBJ1-2; unclear D gene. The CDR3 has 10 residues. With 6 bases removed from V and 8 bases from J, the gap between germline ends came to 7 bases. CDR1 is MDHEN and CDR2 is SYDVKM in the germline V gene. CDR3 in amino acids: CASSQKGYTF. CDR3 nucleotides: TGTGCCAGCAGCCAAAAAGGCTACACCTTC.